The 25 T cell receptor beta chains listed next were all sequenced from one sample in a study of cytomegalovirus exposure and HLA in healthy donors. The PCR had 60 Vbeta and 13 Jbeta primers. The method was immunoSEQ multiplex PCR; TCRdb's version includes in-frame clones alone and lacks a portion of them. The data hold roughly 110,000 clones, with roughly two thirds observed a single time. Specimen: PBMCs. The receptors shown here come from a woman younger than 45 in good health and CMV-seronegative.

As DNA, the CDR3 is TGTGCCAGCAGTTACGGATTTAGCGGGAGACCCAATGAGCAGTTCTTC. Translating gives CASSYGFSGRPNEQFF. The chain couples TRBV6-6 to TRBJ2-1, with TRBD2 identical over 9 bases. Germline-derived CDR1 and CDR2 are MNHNY and SVGAGI (reference sequence). Trimming took 2 bases from V and 6 from J; bases not matched to a gene: 8. CDR3 size: 16 residues.

The chain recombines TRBV5-1 with TRBJ1-3; possible D gene TRBD1, 5 bases. Trimming took off 4 bases at V and 2 bases at J, with 10 bases between the two ends. The CDR3 spans 14 residues. Germline CDR1 SGHRS, CDR2 YFSETQ. The CDR3 loop reads CASSPGGAGNTIYF. The CDR3 DNA follows: TGCGCCAGCAGCCCGGGGGGGGCTGGAAACACCATATATTTT.

The chain uses TRBV19 and TRBJ2-1; possible D gene TRBD1, 5 bases. Germline assignment: CDR1 LNHDA and CDR2 SQIVND (reference sequence). V lost 4 bases and J lost 6, with 16 bases in between. The CDR3 has 15 residues. The CDR3 protein is CASSKGFSSGNEQFF. CDR3 coding DNA: TGTGCCAGTAGTAAGGGGTTTTCGTCGGGCAATGAGCAGTTCTTC.

This chain joins TRBV7-2 and TRBJ2-3; 7 positions match TRBD1. The CDR3 has 14 amino acids. Trimming removed 2 bases from V and 1 base from J; junction bases left unmatched: 0. The germline V gene encodes CDR1 SGHTA and CDR2 FQGNSA. CDR3 bases: TGTGCCAGCAGCTTAACAGGGGGCACAGATACGCAGTATTTT. It specifies CASSLTGGTDTQYF. The full variable domain, its missing parts supplied by reference TRBV7-2 and TRBJ2-3, is GAGVSQSPSNKVTEKGKDVELRCDPISGHTALYWYRQSLGQGLEFLIYFQGNSAPDKSGLPSDRFSAERTGGSVSTLTIQRTQQEDSAVYLCASSLTGGTDTQYFGPGTRLTVL.

The chain links TRBV4-2 to TRBJ1-6; unclear D gene. Per the germline V gene, CDR1 is LGHNA and CDR2 is YNFKEQ. Trimming took off 0 bases at V and 10 bases at J, with 10 bases between the two ends. CDR3 length equals 14 residues. CDR3 sequence reads: CASSQDPQSSPLHF. DNA for the CDR3: TGTGCCAGCAGCCAAGATCCTCAGTCGTCACCCCTCCACTTT.

The chain combines TRBV13 with TRBJ1-5; a weak D match, TRBD1 (6 bases). The germline CDR1 and CDR2 sequences are PRHDT and FYEKMQ (reference sequence). There are 14 residues in the CDR3. Between the trimmed V and J ends, which lost 5 bases and 6 bases, there was a span of 14 bases. Written as DNA, the CDR3 is TGTGCCAGCAGCCTCGGGGGGGCTAGTCAGCCCCAGCATTTT. This sequence encodes CASSLGGASQPQHF.

The chain is built from TRBV19 and TRBJ1-5; 7 bases line up with TRBD1. V gave up 7 bases and J gave up 2 bases; unmatched junction bases: 17. Germline values: CDR1 LNHDA, CDR2 SQIVND (reference sequence). The CDR3 is made up of 18 amino acids. The CDR3, as DNA: TGTGCCAGTACCCTGGCGGGACAGCTCCTGTCGGGCAATCAGCCCCAGCATTTT. Protein: CASTLAGQLLSGNQPQHF.

The chain combines TRBV5-1 with TRBJ2-7; 8 nucleotides line up with TRBD1. There are 13 residues in the CDR3. Germline CDR1 reads SGHRS; CDR2 reads YFSETQ. With 3 bases clipped from V and 3 bases from J, the junction kept 2 bases outside the gene matches. The CDR3 is CASSSGQGYEQYF. CDR3 in DNA: TGCGCCAGCAGCTCCGGACAGGGCTACGAGCAGTACTTC.

The V gene is TRBV5-6, the J gene TRBJ2-1; TRBD2 matches 13 bases. Germline trimming cut 2 bases from V and 0 bases from J; bases unmatched to any gene: 5. The CDR3 has 18 residues. CDR1 and CDR2 from the germline V gene are SGHDT and YYEEEE. The CDR3 DNA sequence: TGTGCCAGCAGCTTCCGACTAGCGGGAGGTAGCTCCTACAATGAGCAGTTCTTC. This sequence encodes CASSFRLAGGSSYNEQFF.

The V gene is TRBV10-3, the J gene TRBJ1-1; 7 bases line up with TRBD1. The CDR3 loop spans 13 amino acids. The germline CDR1 and CDR2 sequences are ENHRY and SYGVKD. V was clipped by 8 bases and J by 4 bases; unmatched bases: 7. CDR3 DNA: TGTGCCATCGGAAGGGGGCTGAGCACTGAAGCTTTCTTT. Protein product: CAIGRGLSTEAFF.

The gene calls are TRBV11-2 and TRBJ1-5; possibly TRBD1 for D (5 bases). This CDR3 comprises 13 residues. V lost 1 base and J 4 bases, leaving 5 bases between the germline ends. Looked up from germline, CDR1 is SGHAT and CDR2 is FQNNGV. The CDR3 DNA reads as TGTGCCAGCAGCTTAGGACAGAATCAGCCCCAGCATTTT. This translates into CASSLGQNQPQHF.

The J gene is TRBJ1-1, the V gene TRBV2, with 11 bases identical to TRBD1. J gave up 7 bases and V 5 bases, and 21 bases lay outside the gene matches. Germline CDR1 SNHLY, CDR2 FYNNEI. The CDR3 contains 19 residues. CDR3 in amino acids: CASSSQRGTGGFLLGEAFF. Written as DNA, the CDR3 is TGTGCCAGCAGTAGCCAACGTGGGACAGGGGGTTTTCTATTAGGTGAAGCTTTCTTT. Together with reference TRBV2 and TRBJ1-1, the CDR3 gives the full variable domain: EPEVTQTPSHQVTQMGQEVILRCVPISNHLYFYWYRQILGQKVEFLVSFYNNEISEKSEIFDDQFSVERPDGSNFTLKIRSTKLEDSAMYFCASSSQRGTGGFLLGEAFFGQGTRLTVV.

The chain employs TRBV4-1 and TRBJ2-2, with 7 bases fitting TRBD1. CDR3 length: 14 amino acids. Germline V gene sequence: CDR1 MGHRA, CDR2 YSYEKL. J gave up 3 bases and V 8 bases, and 6 bases lay outside the gene matches. In DNA form, the CDR3 reads TGCGCCAGCGCCAGGGGGTGGGACACCGGGGAGCTGTTTTTT. It yields the protein CASARGWDTGELFF.

The genes are TRBV7-6 and TRBJ1-5, with D uncertain. This CDR3 spans 14 amino acids. V was trimmed by 1 base and J by 0 bases, leaving 4 bases between them. Germline V gene data show CDR1 as SGHVS and CDR2 as FNYEAQ. The DNA for the CDR3 is TGTGCCAGCAGCTTAGGCTATAGCAATCAGCCCCAGCATTTT. Protein sequence: CASSLGYSNQPQHF.

The chain recombines TRBV2 with TRBJ2-2; D gene ambiguous. Trimming cost V 5 bases and J 7 bases, with 8 bases left between them. The CDR3 loop spans 12 amino acids. CDR1 is SNHLY and CDR2 is FYNNEI in the germline V gene. CDR3 DNA sequence: TGTGCCAGCAGTCCCCTTCTCGGGGAGCTGTTTTTT. Translated: CASSPLLGELFF.

Turning to this clone: The junction does not match germline at one end; this may be a read error. This chain uses TRBV5-4 with TRBJ2-3; the D gene is possibly TRBD2 (5 bases). Per the germline V gene, CDR1 is SGHNT and CDR2 is YYREEE (reference sequence). The CDR3 extends over 12 amino acids. CDR3 in amino acids: CGAARDTDTQYF. As DNA, the CDR3 is TGCGGCGCGGCGAGGGACACAGATACGCAGTATTTT.

This clone was counted only a few times. The rearrangement links TRBV27 to TRBJ1-2; 11 bases line up with TRBD1. V lost 4 bases and J lost 1; bases outside the gene matches: 2. Germline assignment: CDR1 MNHEY and CDR2 SMNVEV (reference sequence). The CDR3 is made up of 15 amino acids. This CDR3 reads CASSWTGGLNYGYTF. DNA of the CDR3: TGTGCCAGCAGTTGGACAGGGGGCCTTAACTATGGCTACACCTTC.

This clone occurred a few times. The chain links TRBV14 to TRBJ2-7; D is possibly TRBD1 (6 bases). V lost 2 bases and J lost 4, with 15 bases in between. The CDR3 consists of 15 residues. Germline CDR1 and CDR2: SGHDN and FVKESK. For the CDR3, the DNA is TGTGCCAGCAGCCAATCAGCGAGGACAGATTACGAGCAGTACTTC. It specifies CASSQSARTDYEQYF.

The J gene is TRBJ2-3, the V gene TRBV9, with a weak D call TRBD2 (6 bases). This CDR3 has 15 amino acids. Germline V gene lookup returns CDR1 SGDLS and CDR2 YYNGEE. V was clipped by 0 bases and J by 3 bases, with 11 bases between them. The CDR3 DNA reads TGTGCCAGCAGCGTAGCGGGAGATCGGACAGATACGCAGTATTTT. Its protein is CASSVAGDRTDTQYF.

This clone occurred a few times. The CDR3 loop reads CASSGSQGGEQFF. The CDR3 coding sequence is TGTGCCAGCAGTGGATCTCAGGGCGGTGAGCAGTTCTTC. The chain links TRBV6-1 to TRBJ2-1; D is perhaps TRBD1 (5 bases). The CDR3 length is 13 residues. Germline loops: CDR1 MNHNS, CDR2 SASEGT. Trimming pared 4 bases from V and 9 bases from J, leaving 13 bases between.

The chain carries TRBV19 and TRBJ1-1; D uncertain. Germline V CDR1 and CDR2: LNHDA, SQIVND (reference sequence). The CDR3 covers 14 residues. V was clipped by 2 bases and J by 7 bases, with 14 bases between them. The CDR3 loop is CASSIKWRALEAFF. The CDR3 DNA follows: TGTGCCAGTAGTATAAAGTGGAGAGCTCTTGAAGCTTTCTTT. Complete variable domain (other parts from reference TRBV19 and TRBJ1-1): DGGITQSPKYLFRKEGQNVTLSCEQNLNHDAMYWYRQDPGQGLRLIYYSQIVNDFQKGDIAEGYSVSREKKESFPLTVTSAQKNPTAFYLCASSIKWRALEAFFGQGTRLTVV.

This chain links TRBV18 with TRBJ2-1; TRBD2 agrees at 12 bases. The germline gives CDR1 KGHSH, CDR2 LQKENI. The CDR3 length is 19 residues. V was clipped by 3 bases and J by 7 bases; unmatched bases: 16. CDR3: CASSPFIPGLAGVENEQFF. Here the CDR3 DNA reads TGTGCCAGCTCACCGTTCATCCCGGGACTAGCGGGTGTCGAGAATGAGCAGTTCTTC.

V is TRBV5-4 and J is TRBJ2-2; 8 bases fit TRBD2. Per the germline V gene, CDR1 is SGHNT and CDR2 is YYREEE (reference sequence). The CDR3 sequence is 15 residues long. Trimming removed 4 bases from V and 0 bases from J; junction bases left unmatched: 2. The CDR3 DNA reads as TGTGCCAGCAGCCCGGGACTAGCGAACACCGGGGAGCTGTTTTTT. It yields the protein CASSPGLANTGELFF.

The chain is built from TRBV7-9 and TRBJ2-7, with D possibly matching TRBD1 (6 bases). This CDR3 is 14 amino acids long. Germline V gene data show CDR1 as SEHNR and CDR2 as FQNEAQ (reference sequence). Trimming shortened V by 5 bases and J by 6 bases, and 17 bases separated the two germline ends. The CDR3 DNA follows: TGTGCCAGCAGCCAGTCTACAGGGCCGGGCGAGCAGTACTTC. Its translation: CASSQSTGPGEQYF.

The V and J genes are TRBV9 and TRBJ2-1; 9 nucleotides match TRBD2. The CDR3 contains 15 residues. Germline V gene sequence: CDR1 SGDLS, CDR2 YYNGEE. With 1 base clipped from V and 7 bases from J, the junction kept 6 bases outside the gene matches. CDR3 sequence (DNA): TGTGCCAGCAGCGTAAGGCGGGAGGGCCGTAATGAGCAGTTCTTC. Translating it yields CASSVRREGRNEQFF.